A selection of T cell receptor beta chains follows, all from one sample in a study of control samples from healthy donors and cancer patients. Repertoires were generated with immunoSEQ multiplex PCR, while TCRdb's copy carries only in-frame clones and drops some. This sample carries 120,000 to 150,000 clones, approximately 94% of them seen once, and the ten largest clones take less than 6%. Specimen: blood. These receptor sequences come from a man younger than 35 in good health. Both conserved end residues are part of each CDR3. Each record gives: J gene, clone size, D gene, V gene, CDR3 DNA, CDR3 protein. The D gene is left open where the match is weak. Rows give clone size only sometimes, using once, few, many, or a class for an expanded clone.

J gene: TRBJ2-3; clone size: .; D gene: TRBD1; V gene: TRBV5-1; CDR3 DNA: TGCGCCAGCAGCCCGGGACAGCCCCCTAGCACAGATACGCAGTATTTT; CDR3 protein: CASSPGQPPSTDTQYF
J gene: TRBJ1-1; clone size: .; D gene: .; V gene: TRBV10-2; CDR3 DNA: TGCGCCAGCAGATTCAGGGCCAACACTGAAGCTTTCTTT; CDR3 protein: CASRFRANTEAFF
J gene: TRBJ2-1; clone size: .; D gene: .; V gene: TRBV10-3; CDR3 DNA: TGTGCCATCAGTGAGTCGTTCGGTTTAGAAACAGAGTCCTACAATGAGCAGTTCTTC; CDR3 protein: CAISESFGLETESYNEQFF
J gene: TRBJ2-1; clone size: .; D gene: .; V gene: TRBV12-3/TRBV12-4; CDR3 DNA: TGTGCCAGCAGTCGACAGCGGGAGCAGTTCTTC; CDR3 protein: CASSRQREQFF
J gene: TRBJ2-1; clone size: .; D gene: TRBD2; V gene: TRBV7-2; CDR3 DNA: TGTGCCAGCAGCTTAGACGGGAGGGCCCACAATGAGCAGTTCTTC; CDR3 protein: CASSLDGRAHNEQFF
J gene: TRBJ2-7; clone size: .; D gene: .; V gene: TRBV4-1; CDR3 DNA: TGCGCCAGCAGCCAAGATTTGTGGGGCTCTCCCTACGAGCAGTACTTC; CDR3 protein: CASSQDLWGSPYEQYF
J gene: TRBJ2-7; clone size: .; D gene: TRBD2; V gene: TRBV19; CDR3 DNA: TGTGCCAGTAGTATGTTAGCGGGGGGGTTATACGAGCAGTACTTC; CDR3 protein: CASSMLAGGLYEQYF
J gene: TRBJ2-5; clone size: once; D gene: .; V gene: TRBV9; CDR3 DNA: TGTGCCAGCAGCGTAGCGGGAGTAGTGGAGACCCAGTACTTC; CDR3 protein: CASSVAGVVETQYF
J gene: TRBJ2-1; clone size: .; D gene: .; V gene: TRBV19; CDR3 DNA: TGTGCCAGTAGTATGATTACGGGACCTTACAATGAGCAGTTCTTC; CDR3 protein: CASSMITGPYNEQFF
J gene: TRBJ2-1; clone size: .; D gene: .; V gene: TRBV28; CDR3 DNA: TGTGCCAGCAGTTGGTCCGCGGGTAGCAATGAGCAGTTCTTC; CDR3 protein: CASSWSAGSNEQFF
J gene: TRBJ2-7; clone size: .; D gene: .; V gene: TRBV28; CDR3 DNA: TGTGCCAGCAGTCAATTATGGACCCAGGGCGAGCAGTACTTC; CDR3 protein: CASSQLWTQGEQYF
J gene: TRBJ1-4; clone size: .; D gene: .; V gene: TRBV5-1; CDR3 DNA: TGCGCCAGCAGCGCGGGACTGGGCCGCGAGCTAGGTAATGAAAAACTGTTTTTT; CDR3 protein: CASSAGLGRELGNEKLFF
J gene: TRBJ2-5; clone size: .; D gene: .; V gene: TRBV7-2; CDR3 DNA: TGTGCCAGCAGCTTTGGCGGAGAGACCCAGTACTTC; CDR3 protein: CASSFGGETQYF
J gene: TRBJ2-3; clone size: .; D gene: .; V gene: TRBV5-6; CDR3 DNA: TGTGCCAGCAGCTCTGTCGGCTCTACAGATACGCAGTATTTT; CDR3 protein: CASSSVGSTDTQYF
J gene: TRBJ1-4; clone size: .; D gene: .; V gene: TRBV19; CDR3 DNA: TGTGCCAGTACTCGTCTACAGGGAGAAAAACTGTTTTTT; CDR3 protein: CASTRLQGEKLFF
J gene: TRBJ1-1; clone size: .; D gene: TRBD1; V gene: TRBV11-2; CDR3 DNA: TGTGCCAGCAGCTCCCACGACAGGGTGGGGACTGAAGCTTTCTTT; CDR3 protein: CASSSHDRVGTEAFF
J gene: TRBJ2-7; clone size: .; D gene: .; V gene: TRBV5-1; CDR3 DNA: TGCGCCAGCAGCTTGTGGGGGGGGCCAGGGTACGAGCAGTACTTC; CDR3 protein: CASSLWGGPGYEQYF
J gene: TRBJ2-1; clone size: .; D gene: TRBD1; V gene: TRBV27; CDR3 DNA: TGTGCCAGCAGTTTAGGGGACAGGGAAATTATGAATGAGCAGTTCTTC; CDR3 protein: CASSLGDREIMNEQFF
J gene: TRBJ2-6; clone size: .; D gene: .; V gene: TRBV7-2; CDR3 DNA: TGTGCCAGCAGCTCTGGGGCCAACGTCCTGACTTTC; CDR3 protein: CASSSGANVLTF
J gene: TRBJ2-1; clone size: .; D gene: TRBD2; V gene: TRBV7-9; CDR3 DNA: TGTGCCAGCACCCATACTAGTGCGGGAGGAAATGGCAATGAGCAGTTCTTC; CDR3 protein: CASTHTSAGGNGNEQFF
J gene: TRBJ2-7; clone size: .; D gene: .; V gene: TRBV20-1; CDR3 DNA: TGCAGTGCTAGGGGCGGCCACGAGCAGTACTTC; CDR3 protein: CSARGGHEQYF
J gene: TRBJ2-2; clone size: .; D gene: .; V gene: TRBV11-2; CDR3 DNA: TGTGCCAGCAGACCGCAGTCATTTAACACCGGGGAGCTGTTTTTT; CDR3 protein: CASRPQSFNTGELFF
J gene: TRBJ1-2; clone size: .; D gene: .; V gene: TRBV7-6; CDR3 DNA: TGTGCCAGCAGCCAGAAAGTTAACTATGGCTACACCTTC; CDR3 protein: CASSQKVNYGYTF
J gene: TRBJ2-1; clone size: .; D gene: TRBD2; V gene: TRBV24-1; CDR3 DNA: TGTGCCTCAAGAGCGACTAGCGGGTCCGACAATGAGCAGTTCTTC; CDR3 protein: CASRATSGSDNEQFF
J gene: TRBJ2-5; clone size: .; D gene: .; V gene: TRBV7-9; CDR3 DNA: TGTGCCAGCAGAGGAGTCAGGGAAGGATGGACCCAGTACTTC; CDR3 protein: CASRGVREGWTQYF
J gene: TRBJ2-7; clone size: .; D gene: TRBD1; V gene: TRBV5-5; CDR3 DNA: TGTGCCAGCAGCTTCCGGGACAGGGGGACTCTCGAGCAGTACTTC; CDR3 protein: CASSFRDRGTLEQYF
J gene: TRBJ1-1; clone size: .; D gene: .; V gene: TRBV6-5; CDR3 DNA: TGTGCCAGCAGTTACTCAAAGGTCATGAACACTGAAGCTTTCTTT; CDR3 protein: CASSYSKVMNTEAFF
J gene: TRBJ2-1; clone size: once; D gene: TRBD2; V gene: TRBV12-3/TRBV12-4; CDR3 DNA: TGTGCCAGCAGTCCGGGACTAGACAATGAGCAGTTCTTC; CDR3 protein: CASSPGLDNEQFF
J gene: TRBJ2-7; clone size: .; D gene: .; V gene: TRBV5-5; CDR3 DNA: TGTGCCAGCAGCTACAACTACGAGCAGTACTTC; CDR3 protein: CASSYNYEQYF
J gene: TRBJ2-2; clone size: once; D gene: TRBD1; V gene: TRBV9; CDR3 DNA: TGTGCCAGCAGCACATGGCCGGGACAGGGTACCGGGGAGCTGTTTTTT; CDR3 protein: CASSTWPGQGTGELFF
J gene: TRBJ1-4; clone size: .; D gene: TRBD1; V gene: TRBV10-3; CDR3 DNA: TGTGCCATCGGTCGGACAGGGGCAACTAATGAAAAACTGTTTTTT; CDR3 protein: CAIGRTGATNEKLFF
J gene: TRBJ1-6; clone size: once; D gene: .; V gene: TRBV6-6; CDR3 DNA: TGTGCCAGCAGTTGGCAGGAGAATTCACCCCTCCACTTT; CDR3 protein: CASSWQENSPLHF
J gene: TRBJ1-5; clone size: .; D gene: .; V gene: TRBV5-4; CDR3 DNA: TGTGCCAGCAGCTCGGGGGGAAACAATCAGCCCCAGCATTTT; CDR3 protein: CASSSGGNNQPQHF
J gene: TRBJ2-1; clone size: once; D gene: TRBD2; V gene: TRBV27; CDR3 DNA: TGTGCCAGCAGTTTATTGCGGGGGGACAATGAGCAGTTCTTC; CDR3 protein: CASSLLRGDNEQFF
J gene: TRBJ1-6; clone size: .; D gene: TRBD1; V gene: TRBV7-2; CDR3 DNA: TGTGCCAGCAGCTTAATCTGGACAGGGGGCGTTAATTCACCCCTCCACTTT; CDR3 protein: CASSLIWTGGVNSPLHF
J gene: TRBJ2-7; clone size: .; D gene: .; V gene: TRBV2; CDR3 DNA: TGTGCCAGCAGTCCGTTACTCTTATACGAGCAGTACTTC; CDR3 protein: CASSPLLLYEQYF
J gene: TRBJ2-5; clone size: .; D gene: .; V gene: TRBV28; CDR3 DNA: TGTGCCAGCAGTCCCCCCGGCGTCCGGGAGACCCAGTACTTC; CDR3 protein: CASSPPGVRETQYF